The TCR beta chain described here comes from a study of T-cell reconstitution after alpha-beta-depleted transplantation in children. Unique molecular identifiers featured in how the TCRbeta library was prepared. TCRdb called the PCR reads again in MiXCR, with one record for every CDR3 protein. The sample records 670,000 or so distinct CDR3 sequences, approximately 14% being singletons. This clonotype was seen repeatedly, ten times or more. Its target is not known. This CDR3 has 14 amino acids. Trimming took 5 bases from V and 4 from J; bases not matched to a gene: 9. Germline V gene lookup returns CDR1 DFQATT and CDR2 SNEGSKA (reference sequence). Points from the study as a whole: The study reportedly traced alpha-beta T cells about two months after transplant to several hundred expanded graft clones.

Sequenced here: PBMCs, sampled before TCRalphabeta/CD19-depleted stem cell transplant. The origin of this receptor is a girl between 2 and 10 years old with congenital amegakaryocytic thrombocytopenia, due to receive a stem cell transplant. V is TRBV20-1 and J is TRBJ2-7; TRBD1 matches 9 bases. CDR3 residues: CSAGSGTGRYEQYF. CDR3 bases: TGCAGTGCTGGTTCCGGGACAGGGAGGTACGAGCAGTACTTC.